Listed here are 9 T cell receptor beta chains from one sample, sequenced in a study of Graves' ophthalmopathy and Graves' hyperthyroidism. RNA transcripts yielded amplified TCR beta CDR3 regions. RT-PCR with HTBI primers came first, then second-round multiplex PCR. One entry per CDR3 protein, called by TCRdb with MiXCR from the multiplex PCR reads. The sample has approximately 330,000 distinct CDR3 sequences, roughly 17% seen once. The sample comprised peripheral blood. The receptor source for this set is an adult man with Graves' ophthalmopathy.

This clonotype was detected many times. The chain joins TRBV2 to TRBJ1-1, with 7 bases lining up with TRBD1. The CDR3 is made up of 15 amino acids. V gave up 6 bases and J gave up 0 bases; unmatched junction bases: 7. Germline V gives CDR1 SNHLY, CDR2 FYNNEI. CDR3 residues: CASSGDRFMNTEAFF. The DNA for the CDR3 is TGTGCCAGCAGCGGGGACAGATTCATGAACACTGAAGCTTTCTTT.

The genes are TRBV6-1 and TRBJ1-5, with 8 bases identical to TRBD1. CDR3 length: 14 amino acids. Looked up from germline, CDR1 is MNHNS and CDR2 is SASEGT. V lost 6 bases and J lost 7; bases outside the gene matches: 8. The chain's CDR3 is CASRETGVGQPQHF. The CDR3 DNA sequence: TGTGCCAGCAGAGAGACAGGGGTTGGACAGCCCCAGCATTTT.

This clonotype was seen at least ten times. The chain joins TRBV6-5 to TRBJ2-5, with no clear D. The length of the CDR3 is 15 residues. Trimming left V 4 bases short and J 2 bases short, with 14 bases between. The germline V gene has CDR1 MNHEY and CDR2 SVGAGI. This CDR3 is CASSSPTAGQETQYF. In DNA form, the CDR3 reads TGTGCCAGCAGTTCACCCACGGCCGGTCAAGAGACCCAGTACTTC.

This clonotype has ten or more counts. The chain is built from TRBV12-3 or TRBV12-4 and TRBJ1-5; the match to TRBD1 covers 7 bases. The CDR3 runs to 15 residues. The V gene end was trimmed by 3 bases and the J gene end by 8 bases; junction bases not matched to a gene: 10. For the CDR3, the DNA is TGTGCCAGCAGTTTGGAGACAGGGCGAGGGAAGCCCCAGCATTTT. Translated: CASSLETGRGKPQHF.

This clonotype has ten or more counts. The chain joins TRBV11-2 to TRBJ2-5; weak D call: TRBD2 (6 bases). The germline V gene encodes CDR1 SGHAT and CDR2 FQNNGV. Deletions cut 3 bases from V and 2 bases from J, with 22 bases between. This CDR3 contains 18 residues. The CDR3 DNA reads TGTGCCAGCAGCTTTCGACCCATCGGACGGGGGACTCAAGAGACCCAGTACTTC. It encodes CASSFRPIGRGTQETQYF.

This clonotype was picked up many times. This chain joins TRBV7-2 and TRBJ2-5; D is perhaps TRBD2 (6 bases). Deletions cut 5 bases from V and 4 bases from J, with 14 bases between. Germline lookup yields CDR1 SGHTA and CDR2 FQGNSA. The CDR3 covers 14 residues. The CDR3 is CASSPQAGGETQYF. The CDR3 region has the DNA TGTGCCAGCAGCCCACAAGCGGGCGGAGAGACCCAGTACTTC.

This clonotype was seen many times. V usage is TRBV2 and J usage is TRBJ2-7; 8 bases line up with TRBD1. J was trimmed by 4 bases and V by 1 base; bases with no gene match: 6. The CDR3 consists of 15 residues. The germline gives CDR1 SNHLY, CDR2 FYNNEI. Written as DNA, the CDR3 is TGTGCCAGCAGTGAAGTTCTGGACAGGGAATACGAGCAGTACTTC. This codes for CASSEVLDREYEQYF.

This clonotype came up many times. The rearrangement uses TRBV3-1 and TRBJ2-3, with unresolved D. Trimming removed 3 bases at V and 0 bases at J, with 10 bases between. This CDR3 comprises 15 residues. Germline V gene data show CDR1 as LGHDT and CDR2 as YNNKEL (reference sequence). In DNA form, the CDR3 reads TGTGCCAGCAGCCACAAACCGTCTAGCACAGATACGCAGTATTTT. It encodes CASSHKPSSTDTQYF.

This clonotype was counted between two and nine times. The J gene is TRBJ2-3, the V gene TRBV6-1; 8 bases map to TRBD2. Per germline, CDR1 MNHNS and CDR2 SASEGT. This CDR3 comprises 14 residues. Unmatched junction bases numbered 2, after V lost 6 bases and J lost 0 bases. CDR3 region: CASRLAGSTDTQYF. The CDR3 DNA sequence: TGTGCCAGCAGGCTAGCGGGCAGCACAGATACGCAGTATTTT.